The clone carrying this TCR beta chain was counted a few times. These data are taken from a study of blood T cell repertoires in COVID-19. This CDR3 comprises 15 residues. CDR1 is SGHTA, CDR2 FQGTGA, per germline. The junction had 2 bases not matched to a gene; V was cut back by 3 bases and J by 2 bases. This study enrolled people aged about 18 to 100 from approximately 24 US geographic areas. Assignment of participants to cohorts was predicated upon participant-reported clinical history. TCRdb keeps only in-frame clones here, not all; method: immunoSEQ multiplex PCR. The sample carries under 250,000 clones, roughly 90% recorded once.

Sequencing was performed on PBMCs or T cells enriched from blood (not recorded which). The chain joins TRBV7-3 to TRBJ2-3; 10 bases map to TRBD1. The sequence came from a young woman with acute COVID-19. The CDR3 DNA reads as TGTGCCAGCAGCTTGGACAGGGGGTACACAGATACGCAGTATTTT. It specifies CASSLDRGYTDTQYF.